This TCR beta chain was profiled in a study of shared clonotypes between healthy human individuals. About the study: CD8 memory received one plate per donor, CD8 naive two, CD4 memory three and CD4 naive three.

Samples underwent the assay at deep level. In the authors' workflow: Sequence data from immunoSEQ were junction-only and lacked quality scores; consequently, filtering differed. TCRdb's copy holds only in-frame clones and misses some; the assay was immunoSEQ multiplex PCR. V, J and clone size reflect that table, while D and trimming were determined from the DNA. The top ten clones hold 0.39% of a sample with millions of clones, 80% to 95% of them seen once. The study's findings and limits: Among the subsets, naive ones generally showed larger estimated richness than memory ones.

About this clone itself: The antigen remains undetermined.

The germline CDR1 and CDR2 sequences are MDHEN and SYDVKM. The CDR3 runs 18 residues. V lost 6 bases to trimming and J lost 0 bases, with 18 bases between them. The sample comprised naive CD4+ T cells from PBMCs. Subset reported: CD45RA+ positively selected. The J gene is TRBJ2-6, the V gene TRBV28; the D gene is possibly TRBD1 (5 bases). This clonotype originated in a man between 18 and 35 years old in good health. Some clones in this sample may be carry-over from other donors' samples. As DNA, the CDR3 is TGTGCCAGCAGCCCGTCAGGGTTGACCCGCTCTGGGGCCAACGTCCTGACTTTC. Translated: CASSPSGLTRSGANVLTF.